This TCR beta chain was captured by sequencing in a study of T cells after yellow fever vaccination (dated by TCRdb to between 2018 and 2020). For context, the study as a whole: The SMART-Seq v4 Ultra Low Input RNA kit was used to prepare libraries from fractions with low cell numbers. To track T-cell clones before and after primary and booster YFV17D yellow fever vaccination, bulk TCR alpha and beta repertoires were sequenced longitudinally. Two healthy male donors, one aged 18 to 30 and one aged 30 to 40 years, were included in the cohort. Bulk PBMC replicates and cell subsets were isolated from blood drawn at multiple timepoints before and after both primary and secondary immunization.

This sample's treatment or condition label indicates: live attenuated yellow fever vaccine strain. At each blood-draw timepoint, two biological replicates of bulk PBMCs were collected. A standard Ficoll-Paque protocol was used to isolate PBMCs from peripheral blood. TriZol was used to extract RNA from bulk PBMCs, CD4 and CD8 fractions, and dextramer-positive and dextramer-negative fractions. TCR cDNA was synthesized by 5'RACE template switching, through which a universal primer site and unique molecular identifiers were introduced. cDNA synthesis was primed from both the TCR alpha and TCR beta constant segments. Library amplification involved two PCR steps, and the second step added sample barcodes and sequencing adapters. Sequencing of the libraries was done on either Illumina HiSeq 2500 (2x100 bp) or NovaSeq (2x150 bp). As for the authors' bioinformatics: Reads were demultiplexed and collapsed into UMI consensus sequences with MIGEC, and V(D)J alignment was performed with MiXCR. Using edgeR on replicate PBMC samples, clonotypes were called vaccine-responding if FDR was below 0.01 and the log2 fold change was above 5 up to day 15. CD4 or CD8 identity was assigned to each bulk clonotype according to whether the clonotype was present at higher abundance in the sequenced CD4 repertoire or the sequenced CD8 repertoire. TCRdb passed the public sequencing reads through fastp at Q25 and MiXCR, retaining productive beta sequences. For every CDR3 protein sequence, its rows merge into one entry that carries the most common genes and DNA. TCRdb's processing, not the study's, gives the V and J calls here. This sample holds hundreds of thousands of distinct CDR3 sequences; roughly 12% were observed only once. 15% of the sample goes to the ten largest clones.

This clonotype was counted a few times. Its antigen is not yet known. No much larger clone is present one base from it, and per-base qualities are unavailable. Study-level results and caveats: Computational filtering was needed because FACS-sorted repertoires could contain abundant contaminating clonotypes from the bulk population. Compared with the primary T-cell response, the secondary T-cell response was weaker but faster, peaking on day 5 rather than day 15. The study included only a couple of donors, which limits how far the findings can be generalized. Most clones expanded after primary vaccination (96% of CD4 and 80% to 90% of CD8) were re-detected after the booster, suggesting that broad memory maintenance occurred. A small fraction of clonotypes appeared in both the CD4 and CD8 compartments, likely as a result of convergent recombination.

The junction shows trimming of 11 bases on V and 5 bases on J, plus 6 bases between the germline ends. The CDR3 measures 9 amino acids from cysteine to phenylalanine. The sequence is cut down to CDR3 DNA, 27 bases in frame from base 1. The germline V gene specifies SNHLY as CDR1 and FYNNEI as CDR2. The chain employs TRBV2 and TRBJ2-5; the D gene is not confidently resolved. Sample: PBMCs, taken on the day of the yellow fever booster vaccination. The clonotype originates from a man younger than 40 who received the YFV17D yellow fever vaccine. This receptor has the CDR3 CAFGETQYF. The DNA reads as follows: TGTGCCTTCGGGGAGACCCAGTACTTC.